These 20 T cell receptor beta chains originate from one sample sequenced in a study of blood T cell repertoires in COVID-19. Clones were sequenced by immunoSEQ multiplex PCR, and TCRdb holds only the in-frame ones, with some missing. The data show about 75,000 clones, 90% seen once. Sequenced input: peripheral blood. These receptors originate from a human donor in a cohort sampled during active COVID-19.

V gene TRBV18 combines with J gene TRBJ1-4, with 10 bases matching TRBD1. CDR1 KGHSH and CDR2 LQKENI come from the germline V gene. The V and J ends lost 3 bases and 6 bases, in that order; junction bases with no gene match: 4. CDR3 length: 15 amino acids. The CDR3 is CASSPLGTGDEKLFF. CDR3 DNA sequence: TGTGCCAGCTCACCCCTGGGGACAGGGGATGAAAAACTGTTTTTT.

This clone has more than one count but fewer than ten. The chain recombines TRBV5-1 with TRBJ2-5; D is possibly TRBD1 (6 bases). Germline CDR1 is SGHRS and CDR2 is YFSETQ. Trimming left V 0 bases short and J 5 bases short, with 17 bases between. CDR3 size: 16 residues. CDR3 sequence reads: CASSLVAGATQETQYF. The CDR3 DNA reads TGCGCCAGCAGCTTGGTGGCAGGGGCTACCCAGGAGACCCAGTACTTC.

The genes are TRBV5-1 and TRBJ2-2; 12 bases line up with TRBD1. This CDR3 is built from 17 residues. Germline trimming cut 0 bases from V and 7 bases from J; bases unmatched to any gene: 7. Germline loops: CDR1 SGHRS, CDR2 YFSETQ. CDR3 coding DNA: TGCGCCAGCAGCTTGGAGACCCGGGACAGGGGGCGCGGGGAGCTGTTTTTT. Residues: CASSLETRDRGRGELFF.

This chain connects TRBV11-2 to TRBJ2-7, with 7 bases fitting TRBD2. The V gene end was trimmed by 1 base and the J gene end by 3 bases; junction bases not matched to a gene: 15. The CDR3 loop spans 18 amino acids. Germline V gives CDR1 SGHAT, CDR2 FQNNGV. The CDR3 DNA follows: TGTGCCAGCAGCTTAGGAATGGTCGCAGGGAGGGTGGTCTACGAGCAGTACTTC. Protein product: CASSLGMVAGRVVYEQYF.

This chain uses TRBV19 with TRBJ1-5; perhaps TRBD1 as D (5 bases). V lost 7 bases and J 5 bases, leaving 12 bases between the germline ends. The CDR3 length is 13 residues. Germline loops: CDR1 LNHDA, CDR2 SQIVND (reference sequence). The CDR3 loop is CASTGRRDQPQHF. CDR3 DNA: TGTGCCAGTACGGGGCGGAGGGATCAGCCCCAGCATTTT.

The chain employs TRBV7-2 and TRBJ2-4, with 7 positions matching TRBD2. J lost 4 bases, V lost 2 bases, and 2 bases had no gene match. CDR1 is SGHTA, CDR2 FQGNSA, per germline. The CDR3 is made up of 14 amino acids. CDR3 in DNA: TGTGCCAGCAGCTTATCTAGCGGTAAAAACATTCAGTACTTC. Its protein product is CASSLSSGKNIQYF.

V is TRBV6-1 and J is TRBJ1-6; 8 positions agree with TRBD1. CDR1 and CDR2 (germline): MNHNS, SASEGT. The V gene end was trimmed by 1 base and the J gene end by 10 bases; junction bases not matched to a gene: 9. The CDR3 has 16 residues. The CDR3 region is CASSEGGVRDRSPLHF. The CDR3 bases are TGTGCCAGCAGTGAAGGGGGGGTGCGGGACAGGTCACCCCTCCACTTT.

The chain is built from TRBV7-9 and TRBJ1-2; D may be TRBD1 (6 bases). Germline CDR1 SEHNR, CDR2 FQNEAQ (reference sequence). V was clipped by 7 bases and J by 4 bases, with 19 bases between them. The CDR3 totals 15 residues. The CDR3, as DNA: TGTGCCAGCATGGGGGCACACCAGATGTCCTATGGCTACACCTTC. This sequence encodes CASMGAHQMSYGYTF. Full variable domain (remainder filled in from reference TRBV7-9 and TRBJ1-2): DTGVSQNPRHKITKRGQNVTFRCDPISEHNRLYWYRQTLGQGPEFLTYFQNEAQLEKSRLLSDRFSAERPKGSFSTLEIQRTEQGDSAMYLCASMGAHQMSYGYTFGSGTRLTVV.

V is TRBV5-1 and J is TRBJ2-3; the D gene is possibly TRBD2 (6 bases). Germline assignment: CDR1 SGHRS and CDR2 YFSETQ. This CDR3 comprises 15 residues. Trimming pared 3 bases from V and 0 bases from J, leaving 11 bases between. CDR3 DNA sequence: TGCGCCAGCAGCTCCAATAGCGGTAGCACAGATACGCAGTATTTT. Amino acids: CASSSNSGSTDTQYF.

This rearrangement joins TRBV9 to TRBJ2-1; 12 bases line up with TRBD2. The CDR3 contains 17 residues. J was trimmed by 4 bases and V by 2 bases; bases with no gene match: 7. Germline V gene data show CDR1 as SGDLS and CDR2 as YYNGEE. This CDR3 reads CASSVELAGGAYNEQFF. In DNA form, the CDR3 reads TGTGCCAGCAGCGTGGAACTAGCGGGGGGCGCTTACAATGAGCAGTTCTTC. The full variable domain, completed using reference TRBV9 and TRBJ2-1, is DSGVTQTPKHLITATGQRVTLRCSPRSGDLSVYWYQQSLDQGLQFLIQYYNGEERAKGNILERFSAQQFPDLHSELNLSSLELGDSALYFCASSVELAGGAYNEQFFGPGTRLTVL.

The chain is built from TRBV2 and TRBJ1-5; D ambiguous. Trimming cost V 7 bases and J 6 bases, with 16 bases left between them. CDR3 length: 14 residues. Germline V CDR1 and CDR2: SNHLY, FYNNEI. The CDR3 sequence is CASIPELGAQPQHF. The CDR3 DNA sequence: TGTGCCAGCATCCCAGAACTTGGAGCTCAGCCCCAGCATTTT.

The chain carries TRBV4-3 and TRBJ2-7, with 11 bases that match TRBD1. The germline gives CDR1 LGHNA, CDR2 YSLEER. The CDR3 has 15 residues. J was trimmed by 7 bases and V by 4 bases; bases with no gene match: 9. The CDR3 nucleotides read TGCGCCAGCAGCCTACTAGGACAGGGGGCGGGAGAGCAGTACTTC. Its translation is CASSLLGQGAGEQYF.

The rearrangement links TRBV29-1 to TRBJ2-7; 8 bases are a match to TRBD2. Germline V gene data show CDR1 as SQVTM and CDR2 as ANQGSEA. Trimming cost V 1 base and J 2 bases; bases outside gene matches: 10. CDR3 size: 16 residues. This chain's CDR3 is CSVEGGGGPDAYEQYF. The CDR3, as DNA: TGCAGCGTTGAAGGAGGCGGGGGGCCAGATGCCTACGAGCAGTACTTC.

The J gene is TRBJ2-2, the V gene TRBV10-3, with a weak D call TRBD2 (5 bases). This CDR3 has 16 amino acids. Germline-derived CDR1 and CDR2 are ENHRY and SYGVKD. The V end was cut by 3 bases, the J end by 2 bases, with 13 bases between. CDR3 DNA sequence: TGTGCCATCAGTGAAGGAAGAGGGTCCAACACCGGGGAGCTGTTTTTT. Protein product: CAISEGRGSNTGELFF.

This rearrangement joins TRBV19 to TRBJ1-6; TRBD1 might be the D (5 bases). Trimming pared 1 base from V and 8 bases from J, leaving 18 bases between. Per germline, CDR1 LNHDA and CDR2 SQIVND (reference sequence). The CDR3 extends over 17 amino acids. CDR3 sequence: CASSIGPAGPSYSPLHF. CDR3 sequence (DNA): TGTGCCAGTAGTATAGGTCCAGCGGGGCCGTCTTATTCACCCCTCCACTTT.

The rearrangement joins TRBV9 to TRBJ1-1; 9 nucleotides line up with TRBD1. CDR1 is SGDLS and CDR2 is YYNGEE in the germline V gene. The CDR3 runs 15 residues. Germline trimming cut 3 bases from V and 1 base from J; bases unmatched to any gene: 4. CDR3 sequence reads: CASSAWDRANTEAFF. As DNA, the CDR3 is TGTGCCAGCAGCGCCTGGGACAGGGCGAACACTGAAGCTTTCTTT. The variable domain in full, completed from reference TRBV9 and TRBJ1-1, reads DSGVTQTPKHLITATGQRVTLRCSPRSGDLSVYWYQQSLDQGLQFLIQYYNGEERAKGNILERFSAQQFPDLHSELNLSSLELGDSALYFCASSAWDRANTEAFFGQGTRLTVV.

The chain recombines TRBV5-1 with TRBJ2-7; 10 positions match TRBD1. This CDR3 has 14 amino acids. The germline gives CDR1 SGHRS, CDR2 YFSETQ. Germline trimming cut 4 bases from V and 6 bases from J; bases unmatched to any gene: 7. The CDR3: CASSPRDRGREQYF. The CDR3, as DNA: TGCGCCAGCAGCCCCCGGGACAGGGGTCGCGAGCAGTACTTC.

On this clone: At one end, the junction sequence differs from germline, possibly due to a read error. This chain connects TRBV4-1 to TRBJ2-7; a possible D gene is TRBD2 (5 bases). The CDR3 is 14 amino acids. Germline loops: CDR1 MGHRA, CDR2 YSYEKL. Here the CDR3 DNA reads TGCGCCAGCAGCCCCTCGGGGATATCCTCCGAGCAGTACTTC. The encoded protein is CASSPSGISSEQYF.

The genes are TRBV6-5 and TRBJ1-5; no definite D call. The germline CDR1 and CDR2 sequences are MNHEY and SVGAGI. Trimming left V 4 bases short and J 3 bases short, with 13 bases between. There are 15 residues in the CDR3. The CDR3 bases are TGTGCCAGCAGTTTCGATGGCAGTTCCAATCAGCCCCAGCATTTT. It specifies CASSFDGSSNQPQHF.

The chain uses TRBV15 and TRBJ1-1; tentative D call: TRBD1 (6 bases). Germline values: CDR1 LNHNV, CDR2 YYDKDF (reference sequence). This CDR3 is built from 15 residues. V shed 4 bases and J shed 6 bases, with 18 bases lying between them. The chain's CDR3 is CATSTHPSGAPEAFF. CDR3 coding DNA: TGTGCCACCAGCACCCATCCTTCAGGGGCCCCTGAAGCTTTCTTT.